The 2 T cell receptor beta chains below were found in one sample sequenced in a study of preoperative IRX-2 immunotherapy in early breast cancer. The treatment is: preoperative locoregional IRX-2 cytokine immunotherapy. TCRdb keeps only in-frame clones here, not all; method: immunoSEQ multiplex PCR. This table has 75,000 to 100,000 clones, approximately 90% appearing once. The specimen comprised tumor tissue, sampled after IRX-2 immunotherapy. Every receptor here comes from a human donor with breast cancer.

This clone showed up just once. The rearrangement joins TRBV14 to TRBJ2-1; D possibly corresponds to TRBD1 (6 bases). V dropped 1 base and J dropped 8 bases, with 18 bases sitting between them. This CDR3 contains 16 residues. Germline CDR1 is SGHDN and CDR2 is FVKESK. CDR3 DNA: TGTGCCAGCAGCCAAGGTCAGGGGTTCACCATTCATGAGCAGTTCTTC. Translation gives CASSQGQGFTIHEQFF.

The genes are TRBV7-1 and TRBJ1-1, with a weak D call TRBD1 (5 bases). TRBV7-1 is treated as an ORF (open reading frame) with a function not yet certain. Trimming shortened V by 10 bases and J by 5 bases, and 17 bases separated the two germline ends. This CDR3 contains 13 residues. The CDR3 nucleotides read TGTGCCAAGAGTAACGGGGCGGGGACTGAAGCTTTCTTT. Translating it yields CAKSNGAGTEAFF.